The next 17 T cell receptor beta chains were all read from a single sample in a study of CD8 T cells in Susac syndrome. With random hexamers, 0.5 to 1 ug RNA was reverse transcribed. TCRdb re-derived calls from the immunoSEQ multiplex PCR reads in MiXCR, one entry per CDR3 protein. The sample comprises about 200,000 distinct CDR3 sequences, 85% to 95% of which are singletons, and around 0.093% rests with the top ten. The specimen was CD4+ T cells from PBMCs. The receptors here all came from a human donor in good health.

This clonotype was found once. The V and J genes are TRBV29-1 and TRBJ2-7; D is perhaps TRBD1 (6 bases). Per the germline V gene, CDR1 is SQVTM and CDR2 is ANQGSEA. The CDR3 totals 13 residues. The V end was cut by 5 bases, the J end by 4 bases, with 15 bases between. The CDR3 loop is CSVRQARGYEQYF. CDR3 coding DNA: TGCAGCGTTCGACAGGCCAGGGGATACGAGCAGTACTTC.

This chain uses TRBV30 with TRBJ2-3, with 9 bases matching TRBD2. The CDR3 length is 15 residues. V lost 4 bases, J lost 1 base, and 6 bases stayed unmatched. Per germline, CDR1 GTSNPN and CDR2 SVGIG (reference sequence). The CDR3 reads CAWIRVAGGTDTQYF. CDR3 nucleotides: TGTGCCTGGATCCGAGTAGCGGGGGGCACAGATACGCAGTATTTT.

The chain recombines TRBV30 with TRBJ2-1; no reliable D call. The CDR3 sequence is 14 residues long. Between the trimmed V and J ends, which lost 2 bases and 0 bases, there was a span of 8 bases. From germline, CDR1 is GTSNPN and CDR2 SVGIG (reference sequence). Written as DNA, the CDR3 is TGTGCCTGGAGTCCAGGCAGCTCCTACAATGAGCAGTTCTTC. Translation gives CAWSPGSSYNEQFF. Drawing the rest from reference TRBV30 and TRBJ2-1, the complete variable domain is SQTIHQWPATLVQPVGSPLSLECTVEGTSNPNLYWYRQAAGRGLQLLFYSVGIGQISSEVPQNLSASRPQDRQFILSSKKLLLSDSGFYLCAWSPGSSYNEQFFGPGTRLTVL.

This clonotype was recorded once. V usage is TRBV24-1 and J usage is TRBJ1-1; 9 bases map to TRBD1. With 4 bases clipped from V and 6 bases from J, the junction kept 11 bases outside the gene matches. Germline V gene lookup returns CDR1 KGHDR and CDR2 SFDVKD. The CDR3 extends over 16 amino acids. The CDR3 DNA follows: TGTGCCACCAGTGACCCGGGACAGGGACAAGGGTCTGAAGCTTTCTTT. Translation gives CATSDPGQGQGSEAFF.

CDR3 nucleotide sequence: TGTGCCAGCAGCTTATTTGGGACAGGGGGCTCCTACGAGCAGTACTTC. It translates to CASSLFGTGGSYEQYF. This chain joins TRBV7-2 and TRBJ2-7; 11 positions agree with TRBD1. This CDR3 has 16 residues. V dropped 2 bases and J dropped 0; count of bases not matched to a gene: 3. CDR1 SGHTA and CDR2 FQGNSA come from the germline V gene.

The chain joins TRBV29-1 to TRBJ1-1; 7 nucleotides line up with TRBD1. The germline gives CDR1 SQVTM, CDR2 ANQGSEA. This CDR3 is 13 amino acids long. Trimming took 3 bases from V and 4 from J; bases not matched to a gene: 5. The CDR3 coding sequence is TGCAGCGTTGATCAGGGGGGTAGCACTGAAGCTTTCTTT. This encodes CSVDQGGSTEAFF.

J is TRBJ1-1 and V is TRBV6-5; 9 bases are a match to TRBD1. The V segment lost 6 bases and the J segment 3 bases; nucleotides outside the gene matches: 2. Germline-derived CDR1 and CDR2 are MNHEY and SVGAGI. There are 13 residues in the CDR3. The CDR3, as DNA: TGTGCCAGCAGCGGACAGGGGCACACTGAAGCTTTCTTT. The encoded protein is CASSGQGHTEAFF.

V and J are TRBV7-9 and TRBJ2-7; D possibly corresponds to TRBD1 (5 bases). The CDR3 spans 14 residues. Deletions cut 3 bases from V and 1 base from J, with 10 bases between. The germline V gene encodes CDR1 SEHNR and CDR2 FQNEAQ (reference sequence). CDR3 DNA sequence: TGTGCCAGCAGCTTGCAGGGCCCATCCTACGAGCAGTACTTC. Amino acids: CASSLQGPSYEQYF. Full variable domain (missing parts from reference TRBV7-9 and TRBJ2-7): DTGVSQNPRHKITKRGQNVTFRCDPISEHNRLYWYRQTLGQGPEFLTYFQNEAQLEKSRLLSDRFSAERPKGSFSTLEIQRTEQGDSAMYLCASSLQGPSYEQYFGPGTRLTVT.

The chain links TRBV3-1 to TRBJ2-4, with a possible D match to TRBD2 (5 bases). V dropped 0 bases and J dropped 6 bases, with 12 bases sitting between them. The CDR3 consists of 15 residues. The germline CDR1 and CDR2 sequences are LGHDT and YNNKEL (reference sequence). This CDR3 reads CASSQDFGAGNIQYF. The CDR3 nucleotides read TGTGCCAGCAGCCAAGATTTCGGCGCGGGAAACATTCAGTACTTC. Full variable domain (rest looked up from reference TRBV3-1 and TRBJ2-4): DTAVSQTPKYLVTQMGNDKSIKCEQNLGHDTMYWYKQDSKKFLKIMFSYNNKELIINETVPNRFSPKSPDKAHLNLHINSLELGDSAVYFCASSQDFGAGNIQYFGAGTRLSVL.

The V and J genes are TRBV11-2 and TRBJ2-7; 10 bases fit TRBD1. CDR1 is SGHAT and CDR2 is FQNNGV in the germline V gene. The CDR3 covers 14 residues. V lost 7 bases and J lost 3; bases outside the gene matches: 6. The CDR3 spells CASTQTGGSYEQYF. The CDR3 bases are TGTGCCAGCACCCAGACAGGGGGCAGCTACGAGCAGTACTTC.

This clonotype was observed a single time. The rearrangement links TRBV14 to TRBJ2-3; 10 bases are shared with TRBD2. The V and J ends lost 4 bases and 3 bases, in that order; junction bases with no gene match: 13. The germline V gene encodes CDR1 SGHDN and CDR2 FVKESK. The CDR3 loop spans 18 amino acids. The CDR3 region has the DNA TGTGCCAGCAGCCGAAAACTCTCTAAGGGACTAGCGACAGATACGCAGTATTTT. Translation: CASSRKLSKGLATDTQYF.

This chain connects TRBV4-3 to TRBJ2-3, with TRBD2 matching over 8 bases. V shed 2 bases and J 2 bases; nucleotides not matched to a gene: 3. The CDR3 spans 15 residues. The germline gives CDR1 LGHNA, CDR2 YSLEER. Here the CDR3 reads CASSQTGGNTDTQYF. CDR3 coding DNA: TGCGCCAGCAGCCAAACGGGAGGGAACACAGATACGCAGTATTTT.

V and J are TRBV5-6 and TRBJ2-5, with D possibly matching TRBD1 (6 bases). CDR1 is SGHDT and CDR2 is YYEEEE in the germline V gene. The CDR3 extends over 15 amino acids. V dropped 4 bases and J dropped 1 base, with 14 bases sitting between them. CDR3 amino acids: CASSPQGLGQETQYF. CDR3 in DNA: TGTGCCAGCAGCCCCCAGGGGTTAGGCCAAGAGACCCAGTACTTC.

This chain connects TRBV10-3 to TRBJ2-7; 12 nucleotides align to TRBD1. Germline-derived CDR1 and CDR2 are ENHRY and SYGVKD. There are 14 residues in the CDR3. V was clipped by 10 bases and J by 5 bases; unmatched bases: 9. As DNA, the CDR3 is TGTGCCACCGTAACCGGGACAGGGGGCAACGAGCAGTACTTC. Its protein is CATVTGTGGNEQYF.

The chain combines TRBV6-4 with TRBJ2-2; 9 nucleotides line up with TRBD1. CDR1 and CDR2 (germline): MRHNA, SNTAGT. V lost 5 bases, J lost 5 bases, and 3 bases stayed unmatched. The CDR3 loop spans 14 amino acids. In DNA form, the CDR3 reads TGTGCCAGCAGTCCACAGGGGGCGACCGGGGAGCTGTTTTTT. This gives the protein CASSPQGATGELFF.

This sequence joins TRBV13 and TRBJ2-7; D not resolved. V was shortened by 5 bases and J by 6 bases, with 11 bases between the two germline ends. This CDR3 region has 12 residues. Germline CDR1 and CDR2: PRHDT and FYEKMQ (reference sequence). The CDR3 nucleotides read TGTGCCAGCAGCAACGGACCAGCCGAGCAGTACTTC. Its protein product is CASSNGPAEQYF.

The chain recombines TRBV27 with TRBJ2-5; no definite D call. In germline, CDR1 is MNHEY, CDR2 SMNVEV (reference sequence). The CDR3 extends over 13 amino acids. The V end was cut by 6 bases, the J end by 2 bases, with 10 bases between. In DNA, the CDR3 is TGTGCCAGCAGCTCGACTCTTCAAGAGACCCAGTACTTC. Translating it yields CASSSTLQETQYF.